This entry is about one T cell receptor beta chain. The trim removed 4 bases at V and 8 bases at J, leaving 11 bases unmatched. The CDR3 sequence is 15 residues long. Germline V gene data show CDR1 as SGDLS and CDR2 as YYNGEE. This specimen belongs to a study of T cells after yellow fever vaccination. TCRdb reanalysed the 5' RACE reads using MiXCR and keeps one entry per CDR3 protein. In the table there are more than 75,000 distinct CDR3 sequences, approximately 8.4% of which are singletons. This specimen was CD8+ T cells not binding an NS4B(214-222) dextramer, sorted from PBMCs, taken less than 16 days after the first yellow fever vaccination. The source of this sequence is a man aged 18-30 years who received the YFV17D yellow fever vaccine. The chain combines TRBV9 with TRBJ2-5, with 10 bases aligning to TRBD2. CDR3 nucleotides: TGTGCCAGCAGCCCCCGCCAGCGGGGGGGGAATACCCAGTACTTC. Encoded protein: CASSPRQRGGNTQYF.